The present T cell receptor (beta chain) was sequenced within a study of cytomegalovirus exposure and HLA in healthy donors. The wider study: Early release data held about 92 million unique TCRs from HLA-typed donors.

It was with 60 Vbeta and 13 Jbeta primers that the PCR ran. Produced via immunoSEQ multiplex PCR; TCRdb's table is partial and in-frame only. Of tens of thousands of clones listed, less than 85% are singletons. Only a few counts were recorded for this clone. The antigen remains undetermined. Study-wide points: Rarity characterized most TCR sequences, yet some public TCRs appeared in many donors. A later analysis showed that HLA-associated TCR beta chains had undergone more clonal expansion than equally common others.

Trimming removed 4 bases from V and 1 base from J, with 14 bases in between. CDR3 size: 15 residues. CDR1 is SGHDT and CDR2 is YYEEEE in the germline V gene. The J gene is TRBJ1-1, the V gene TRBV5-6; D possibly corresponds to TRBD1 (5 bases). The sequence was obtained from a man aged 18 to 30 in good health and CMV-seronegative. Sequencing used PBMCs. The CDR3 is CASSLPGPGNTEAFF. The CDR3 DNA sequence: TGTGCCAGCAGCCTCCCAGGGCCCGGGAACACTGAAGCTTTCTTT.